This T cell receptor (beta chain) was captured by sequencing in a study of shared clonotypes between healthy human individuals. DNA at 200 ng, roughly 30,000 T cell genomes, went into sorted-subset replicate PCRs. Some clones are missing from TCRdb's copy, which holds only in-frame ones; the method was immunoSEQ multiplex PCR. There are some 2,100,000 clones in the sample; nearly 97% occur only once, and approximately 0.13% lies in the top ten. The donors were adults (healthy and HIV-negative) with no recent acute infections or vaccinations. The length of the CDR3 is 13 residues. Germline V gene lookup returns CDR1 SGDLS and CDR2 YYNGEE. Trimming stripped 2 bases from V and 7 bases from J, with 9 bases between.

Sequenced material: naive CD4+ T cells sorted from blood. Stated subset: CD45RA+ positively selected. The genes are TRBV9 and TRBJ1-4, with unresolved D. The sequence was collected from a man aged 18 to 29 in good health. Here the CDR3 reads CASSVAVGEKLFF. The CDR3 DNA reads as TGTGCCAGCAGCGTGGCGGTTGGTGAAAAACTGTTTTTT.